This TCR beta chain emerged from a study of metastatic and nonmetastatic thyroid tumors. At the level of the study: Both malignant and benign thyroid patients supplied peripheral blood and tumor or nodule tissue samples, across which the repertoires of these patients were then compared.

Trimming left V 6 bases short and J 4 bases short, with 7 bases between. CDR1 is MDHEN, CDR2 SYDVKM, per germline. There are 12 residues in the CDR3. Findings and caveats of the study: Within blood and tumor, benign nodules reportedly had significantly lower TCR beta diversity than malignant thyroid tumors did.

Patients had received no treatment of any kind before thyroid surgery. Per the original data handling: What underpinned the distant-metastasis classifier for papillary thyroid cancer was the set of CDR3 differences across clinicopathological groups. TCRdb re-called the PCR reads via MiXCR. The V and J calls come from TCRdb's annotation, not from the publication. The sample yields some 28,000 clones, approximately 22% seen once. By proportion, this clone is medium-sized. Its target is unknown. The sequenced material came from blood. The chain couples TRBV28 to TRBJ1-5; D remains ambiguous. This clonotype was obtained from a female donor with papillary thyroid cancer or a benign thyroid nodule (not recorded which). Some clones in this sample may be carry-over from other donors' samples. For the CDR3, the DNA is TGTGCCAGCAGACAAGATAATCAGCCCCAGCATTTT. This gives the protein CASRQDNQPQHF.